This TCR beta chain derives from a study of cytomegalovirus exposure and HLA in healthy donors. Findings and limits, study-wide: As a later analysis showed, several of the most significant clusters appeared to be linked to common viral pathogens. Earlier analysis looked at TCR beta V segments, and most were productive about 87% or about 30% of the time. HLA restriction was apparent for most CMV-associated TCR beta chains in a later analysis.

The study ran its PCR with 60 Vbeta and 13 Jbeta primers. In the original workflow: There were around 78 million unique TCR beta chains by a later count, and about 12 million of them were shared. Measured with immunoSEQ multiplex PCR; TCRdb has only the in-frame clones, and not every one. V, J and clone size are those of that table, while D and trimming were read from the DNA. Of 170,000 or so clones detected, 80% appear once; the ten largest clones hold around 6%. With respect to this clone: The target antigen is unknown.

Germline V CDR1 and CDR2: SGHNT, YENEEA. The CDR3 extends over 14 amino acids. V lost 5 bases to trimming and J lost 3 bases, with 12 bases between them. The sequenced material came from PBMCs. This clonotype was sampled from a man aged 40-50 years in good health and CMV-seronegative. The chain links TRBV11-3 to TRBJ2-3; D is unresolved. The CDR3 loop reads CASSPARATDTQYF. For the CDR3, the DNA is TGTGCCAGCAGCCCCGCAAGAGCGACAGATACGCAGTATTTT.